Presented here are 28 T cell receptor beta chains from one specimen sequenced in a study of blood T cell repertoires in COVID-19. The data were produced by immunoSEQ multiplex PCR, yet TCRdb's version contains in-frame clones alone and is incomplete. The table records under 250,000 clones, around 90% of them present only once. Sequenced sample: PBMCs or T cells enriched from blood (not recorded which). The receptors were gathered from a woman in her thirties or forties who had been exposed to COVID-19.

The chain links TRBV12-3 or TRBV12-4 to TRBJ1-2; D unresolved. V lost 6 bases to trimming and J lost 14 bases, with 19 bases between them. The CDR3 totals 12 residues. The CDR3 DNA follows: TGTGCCAGCAGCTTTCCTGGGCTCCAGGAAACCTTC. Encoded protein: CASSFPGLQETF.

The rearrangement uses TRBV3-1 (or the pseudogene TRBV3-2) and TRBJ2-7, with 7 bases lining up with TRBD2. Germline V gene sequence: CDR1 LGHDT, CDR2 YNNKEL (reference sequence). This CDR3 is 13 amino acids long. Trimming cost V 4 bases and J 3 bases; bases outside gene matches: 3. The CDR3 sequence is CASSPGLLYEQYF. CDR3 coding DNA: TGTGCCAGCAGCCCGGGACTACTCTACGAGCAGTACTTC.

V and J are TRBV5-1 and TRBJ1-6, with D possibly TRBD1 on 6 matching bases. This CDR3 comprises 13 residues. Between the trimmed V and J ends, which lost 8 bases and 6 bases, there was a span of 12 bases. CDR1 SGHRS and CDR2 YFSETQ come from the germline V gene. CDR3 amino acids: CASRQDANSPLHF. CDR3 DNA sequence: TGCGCCAGTAGACAGGACGCTAATTCACCCCTCCACTTT. The full variable domain, completed using reference TRBV5-1 and TRBJ1-6, is KAGVTQTPRYLIKTRGQQVTLSCSPISGHRSVSWYQQTPGQGLQFLFEYFSETQRNKGNFPGRFSGRQFSNSRSEMNVSTLELGDSALYLCASRQDANSPLHFGNGTRLTVT.

This chain links TRBV2 with TRBJ2-7, with TRBD2 identical over 9 bases. Germline CDR1 is SNHLY and CDR2 is FYNNEI. The CDR3 covers 14 residues. Trimming removed 6 bases from V and 7 bases from J; junction bases left unmatched: 10. DNA for the CDR3: TGTGCCAGCAGCCTTCTGCGGGGGGGAGTAGAGCAGTACTTC. Translated: CASSLLRGGVEQYF.

The chain recombines TRBV18 with TRBJ2-2; possibly TRBD2 for D (5 bases). The germline V gene has CDR1 KGHSH and CDR2 LQKENI. The length of the CDR3 is 16 residues. Trimming took 4 bases from V and 1 from J, leaving 13 bases between them. DNA of the CDR3: TGTGCCAGCTCACAGCCTACGGGGATGAACACCGGGGAGCTGTTTTTT. Its protein product is CASSQPTGMNTGELFF.

V gene TRBV13 combines with J gene TRBJ2-4, with TRBD1 as a possible D gene (5 bases). The CDR3 is made up of 18 amino acids. V shed 5 bases and J shed 0 bases, with 20 bases lying between them. Germline CDR1 is PRHDT and CDR2 is FYEKMQ (reference sequence). Here the CDR3 DNA reads TGTGCCAGCAGCCCCCGTAGCCGACAGACAGTAGCCAAAAACATTCAGTACTTC. It encodes CASSPRSRQTVAKNIQYF.

V and J are TRBV6-2 or TRBV6-3 and TRBJ1-1; possibly TRBD1 for D (5 bases). The CDR3 consists of 14 residues. V lost 6 bases, J lost 2 bases, and 13 bases lay in between. The germline gives CDR1 MNHEY, CDR2 SVGEGT. The CDR3 DNA reads TGTGCCAGCAGCCCCGCGACAGACAACACTGAAGCTTTCTTT. Translated: CASSPATDNTEAFF.

This chain links TRBV30 with TRBJ1-3, with D perhaps TRBD1 (5 bases). V lost 2 bases, J lost 0 bases, and 8 bases lay in between. CDR3 size: 14 residues. Germline V gene data show CDR1 as GTSNPN and CDR2 as SVGIG (reference sequence). The CDR3 protein is CAWSNRYSGNTIYF. DNA for the CDR3: TGTGCCTGGAGTAACAGGTACTCTGGAAACACCATATATTTT.

This sequence joins TRBV4-3 and TRBJ2-5; maybe TRBD1 (5 bases). CDR1 is LGHNA, CDR2 YSLEER, per germline. The ends were cut back, 0 bases at V and 4 bases at J, with 21 bases in the middle. This CDR3 has 18 residues. The CDR3 sequence is CASSQDPHLTLGAETQYF. Written as DNA, the CDR3 is TGCGCCAGCAGCCAAGATCCCCACCTGACATTAGGGGCAGAGACCCAGTACTTC.

V gene TRBV21-1 combines with J gene TRBJ1-3; the table names TRBD1, a call not compared with the DNA. TRBV21-1 is a pseudogene segment. This CDR3 contains 14 residues. As DNA, the CDR3 is TGTGCCAGCGGTCTAGACAGATCTGGAAACACCATATATTTT. This codes for CASGLDRSGNTIYF.

The chain is built from TRBV29-1 and TRBJ1-3; D gene unclear. Looked up from germline, CDR1 is SQVTM and CDR2 is ANQGSEA. V shed 4 bases and J shed 0 bases, with 16 bases lying between them. CDR3 length equals 16 residues. CDR3 DNA: TGCAGCGTTGGACTACCGGACGGGGACTCTGGAAACACCATATATTTT. This codes for CSVGLPDGDSGNTIYF.

V is TRBV6-2 or TRBV6-3 and J is TRBJ2-1; the D gene is possibly TRBD1 (6 bases). The germline V gene encodes CDR1 MNHEY and CDR2 SVGEGT. The CDR3 loop spans 17 amino acids. Between the trimmed V and J ends, which lost 4 bases and 2 bases, there was a span of 18 bases. This chain's CDR3 is CASSSLAQGRPYNEQFF. CDR3 nucleotide sequence: TGTGCCAGCAGTTCCCTAGCCCAGGGGAGACCCTACAATGAGCAGTTCTTC.

V gene TRBV7-3 combines with J gene TRBJ2-2; 8 nucleotides agree with TRBD2. This CDR3 spans 15 amino acids. The V gene's germline CDR1 is SGHTA and CDR2 FQGTGA. J gave up 5 bases and V 6 bases, and 8 bases lay outside the gene matches. CDR3 in amino acids: CASRKGLVETGELFF. DNA of the CDR3: TGTGCCAGCAGGAAGGGACTAGTCGAGACCGGGGAGCTGTTTTTT.

V gene TRBV27 combines with J gene TRBJ2-1; TRBD2 is a possible D gene (5 bases). V shed 2 bases and J shed 5 bases, with 13 bases lying between them. The germline V gene has CDR1 MNHEY and CDR2 SMNVEV (reference sequence). The CDR3 loop spans 15 amino acids. Written as DNA, the CDR3 is TGTGCCAGCAGTTTAAGGACGGGGTTACACAATGAGCAGTTCTTC. Translation gives CASSLRTGLHNEQFF.

The chain couples TRBV19 to TRBJ2-3; 11 bases match TRBD2. V lost 5 bases, J lost 4 bases, and 11 bases stayed unmatched. The CDR3 consists of 17 residues. Germline V gene sequence: CDR1 LNHDA, CDR2 SQIVND (reference sequence). In DNA, the CDR3 is TGTGCCAGTAGTTCCACGACTAGCGGGGAGAGGGCAGATACGCAGTATTTT. This sequence encodes CASSSTTSGERADTQYF.

This clone was counted a single time. This chain joins TRBV28 and TRBJ1-1, with a possible D match to TRBD1 (5 bases). The CDR3 is 12 amino acids. Germline assignment: CDR1 MDHEN and CDR2 SYDVKM. The ends were cut back, 4 bases at V and 8 bases at J, with 11 bases in the middle. The DNA for the CDR3 is TGTGCCAGCAGTTCTACAGGAAACGAAGCTTTCTTT. The encoded protein is CASSSTGNEAFF. Filled out from reference TRBV28 and TRBJ1-1, the complete variable domain reads DVKVTQSSRYLVKRTGEKVFLECVQDMDHENMFWYRQDPGLGLRLIYFSYDVKMKEKGDIPEGYSVSREKKERFSLILESASTNQTSMYLCASSSTGNEAFFGQGTRLTVV.

The V gene is TRBV2, the J gene TRBJ2-1, with 11 positions matching TRBD1. The CDR3 covers 14 residues. Trimming at V came to 5 bases and at J to 5 bases, leaving 2 bases not matched to a gene. Germline-derived CDR1 and CDR2 are SNHLY and FYNNEI. The CDR3 loop reads CASSRDRGNNEQFF. The CDR3, as DNA: TGTGCCAGCAGTCGGGACAGGGGGAACAATGAGCAGTTCTTC.

A single count supports this clone. The rearrangement joins TRBV5-4 to TRBJ1-6; maybe TRBD1 (6 bases). The CDR3 is made up of 16 amino acids. CDR1 SGHNT and CDR2 YYREEE come from the germline V gene (reference sequence). Trimming pared 1 base from V and 7 bases from J, leaving 15 bases between. CDR3 coding DNA: TGTGCCAGCAGCTTGCGACAGGTAGCTGGAAATTCACCCCTCCACTTT. Protein: CASSLRQVAGNSPLHF. Using reference TRBV5-4 and TRBJ1-6 for the parts outside the CDR3, the full variable domain is ETGVTQSPTHLIKTRGQQVTLRCSSQSGHNTVSWYQQALGQGPQFIFQYYREEENGRGNFPPRFSGLQFPNYSSELNVNALELDDSALYLCASSLRQVAGNSPLHFGNGTRLTVT.

The table lists this clone with a few counts. The chain uses TRBV7-3 and TRBJ2-7, with D possibly being TRBD2 (7 bases). V shed 2 bases and J shed 0 bases, with 11 bases lying between them. CDR3 length equals 15 residues. The germline CDR1 and CDR2 sequences are SGHTA and FQGTGA. The CDR3 loop is CASSLAGASSYEQYF. CDR3 nucleotide sequence: TGTGCCAGCAGCTTAGCGGGGGCGAGCTCCTACGAGCAGTACTTC.

The chain is built from TRBV5-1 and TRBJ2-2, with 7 positions matching TRBD2. The CDR3 runs to 17 residues. V lost 3 bases to trimming and J lost 5 bases; unmatched junction nucleotides: 13. Per the germline V gene, CDR1 is SGHRS and CDR2 is YFSETQ. CDR3 residues: CASSSGLVGGKTGELFF. CDR3 in DNA: TGCGCCAGCAGCTCCGGACTAGTCGGGGGGAAAACCGGGGAGCTGTTTTTT.

The DNA for the CDR3 is TGTGCCTGGAGGAGACAGCCCAATTCACCCCTCCACTTT. Amino acid sequence: CAWRRQPNSPLHF. V usage is TRBV30 and J usage is TRBJ1-6, with D tentatively TRBD1 (5 bases). The CDR3 runs to 13 residues. Germline assignment: CDR1 GTSNPN and CDR2 SVGIG (reference sequence). Trimming removed 3 bases at V and 7 bases at J, with 10 bases between.

This clone appeared a single time. The CDR3 region is CASSQEGPGTGLKRSGELFF. The DNA for the CDR3 is TGTGCCAGCAGCCAAGAAGGGCCCGGGACAGGACTCAAAAGGTCCGGGGAGCTGTTTTTT. V usage is TRBV4-2 and J usage is TRBJ2-2, with 8 positions matching TRBD1. V lost 0 bases, J lost 6 bases, and 18 bases stayed unmatched. The CDR3 covers 20 residues. The germline V gene has CDR1 LGHNA and CDR2 YNFKEQ.

The chain joins TRBV7-2 to TRBJ1-2; unclear D gene. Trimming removed 3 bases from V and 4 bases from J, with 6 bases in between. The CDR3 spans 12 residues. CDR1 is SGHTA and CDR2 is FQGNSA in the germline V gene. CDR3 sequence reads: CASSFSTYGYTF. The CDR3 nucleotides read TGTGCCAGCAGCTTTTCTACCTATGGCTACACCTTC.

This clone was detected only a few times. For the CDR3, the DNA is TGCAGTGCCGATCAGGGGACTGAAGCTTTCTTT. Protein product: CSADQGTEAFF. The chain links TRBV20-1 to TRBJ1-1; TRBD1 is a possible D gene (6 bases). From germline, CDR1 is DFQATT and CDR2 SNEGSKA (reference sequence). The CDR3 runs 11 residues. The germline V and J ends were trimmed by 6 bases and 5 bases, with 10 bases remaining between them.

This clone showed up just a few times. This sequence joins TRBV27 and TRBJ2-7; TRBD1 matches 7 bases. The CDR3 sequence is 13 residues long. Germline V gene lookup returns CDR1 MNHEY and CDR2 SMNVEV (reference sequence). The junction had 0 bases not matched to a gene; V was cut back by 4 bases and J by 0 bases. In DNA, the CDR3 is TGTGCCAGCAGTTGGGACAGCTCCTACGAGCAGTACTTC. This encodes CASSWDSSYEQYF.

This rearrangement joins TRBV9 to TRBJ2-5; maybe TRBD2 (5 bases). CDR1 is SGDLS and CDR2 is YYNGEE in the germline V gene. Deletions cut 1 base from V and 5 bases from J, with 15 bases between. The CDR3 extends over 15 amino acids. The CDR3: CASSVFDGMVETQYF. CDR3 DNA: TGTGCCAGCAGCGTATTTGACGGGATGGTCGAGACCCAGTACTTC.

The genes are TRBV27 and TRBJ2-3; 9 bases map to TRBD2. Germline CDR1 is MNHEY and CDR2 is SMNVEV (reference sequence). V lost 5 bases and J lost 0; bases outside the gene matches: 3. The CDR3 extends over 15 amino acids. The CDR3: CASSPGTSSTDTQYF. The CDR3 DNA sequence: TGTGCCAGCAGTCCCGGGACTAGCAGCACAGATACGCAGTATTTT.

The chain employs TRBV18 and TRBJ2-5; D remains unclear. Germline assignment: CDR1 KGHSH and CDR2 LQKENI. The ends were cut back, 0 bases at V and 3 bases at J, with 11 bases in the middle. The CDR3 sequence is 15 residues long. In DNA, the CDR3 is TGTGCCAGCTCACCACCGTCGGCGGCGGAAGAGACCCAGTACTTC. As protein: CASSPPSAAEETQYF.